Shown below are 8 T cell receptor beta chains from a single sample sequenced in a study of tumor-infiltrating lymphocytes in primary liver carcinoma. Total RNA and DNA came together from approximately 20-30 mg of bulk tissue without cell sorting. A constant-region primer served to make TCR beta cDNA from roughly 480 ng total RNA. Three nested multiplex PCR rounds, a slightly modified ARM-PCR method, built the TCR beta libraries. The opening two PCR rounds, approximately 10 cycles each, paired TRBV1-TRBV30 forward primers with a C-beta reverse primer. TCRdb recomputed calls from the multiplex PCR reads with MiXCR, one row per CDR3 protein. This sample has about 29,000 distinct CDR3 sequences, with 76% found just once. The sample comprised liver tumor tissue from sampling region 5. Subset of the sample: tumor region T5, tumor centre. The source of these receptors is a middle-aged man with primary liver carcinoma and hepatitis B virus infection.

The chain employs TRBV12-3 or TRBV12-4 and TRBJ1-2; D is undetermined. The CDR3 contains 16 residues. V lost 4 bases, J lost 7 bases, and 22 bases lay in between. The CDR3 sequence is CASSCRTPRGPFGYTF. The CDR3 DNA sequence: TGTGCCAGCAGTTGCCGAACCCCTCGAGGGCCCTTTGGCTACACCTTC.

Note on this clonotype: One end of the junction varies from germline; a read error may be responsible. The CDR3 spells CASSLEQDLTRPYEHYF. The CDR3 DNA reads TGTGCCAGCAGCTTGGAGCAAGACCTGACTCGTCCCTACGAGCATTACTTC. The J gene is TRBJ2-7, the V gene TRBV5-5; no clear D gene. CDR1 SGHKS and CDR2 YYEKEE come from the germline V gene (reference sequence). The CDR3 loop spans 17 amino acids.

The V call is TRBV5-1, the J call TRBJ2-2; 7 bases align to TRBD2. CDR3 length: 15 residues. V shed 5 bases, J shed 5 bases, and the junction held 9 bases outside the gene matches. Germline values: CDR1 SGHRS, CDR2 YFSETQ. The CDR3 protein is CASRLTAGETGELFF. CDR3 bases: TGCGCCAGCAGGTTGACGGCGGGAGAAACCGGGGAGCTGTTTTTT.

Regarding this clonotype: At one end the junction does not follow the germline gene, possibly because of a read error. The CDR3 nucleotides are TGTACCAGTAGCTATACAGGGGGATCCTCCCCTGGCTACACCTTC. It translates to CTSSYTGGSSPGYTF. The chain recombines TRBV11-2 with TRBJ1-2, with 8 bases fitting TRBD1. The CDR3 sequence is 15 residues long. Germline V CDR1 and CDR2: SGHAT, FQNNGV.

Remarks on this clonotype: One end of the junction varies from germline; a read error may be responsible. J is TRBJ2-1 and V is TRBV11-2; 8 positions agree with TRBD2. CDR3 length: 16 residues. Looked up from germline, CDR1 is SGHAT and CDR2 is FQNNGV. CDR3 DNA: TGTACCAGCAGCTTAGAGCTCCTAGCGGGTATGAATGAGCAGCTCTTC. As protein: CTSSLELLAGMNEQLF.

This clonotype has ten or more counts. The gene calls are TRBV7-9 and TRBJ2-5, with 9 bases lining up with TRBD2. Trimming removed 5 bases from V and 4 bases from J; junction bases left unmatched: 8. CDR3 size: 15 residues. Germline V gene data show CDR1 as SEHNR and CDR2 as FQNEAQ (reference sequence). Here the CDR3 DNA reads TGTGCCAGCAGCAGGACTAGCGAGGGCCTAGAGACCCAGTACTTC. It translates to CASSRTSEGLETQYF.

In regard to this clonotype: The CDR3 carries no conserved terminal phenylalanine or tryptophan, so it likely arises from a read error. J is TRBJ2-7 and V is TRBV6-1, with 7 bases aligning to TRBD1. The CDR3 length is 14 residues. Germline CDR1 MNHNS, CDR2 SASEGT. The CDR3 region is CANSERGQKDEQYL. Here the CDR3 DNA reads TGTGCCAACAGTGAAAGGGGGCAGAAGGACGAGCAGTACCTC.

Worth noting for this clonotype: Relative to the germline gene, one junction end is altered; a read error may explain this. The chain carries TRBV11-2 and TRBJ2-5, with D uncertain. The CDR3 is 18 amino acids. Germline loops: CDR1 SGHAT, CDR2 FQNNGV. The CDR3 sequence is CASSLDPWSSWRGETHYF. For the CDR3, the DNA is TGTGCCAGCAGCTTAGATCCCTGGTCCAGCTGGAGAGGAGAGACCCATTACTTC. Filled out from reference TRBV11-2 and TRBJ2-5, the complete variable domain reads EAGVAQSPRYKIIEKRQSVAFWCNPISGHATLYWYQQILGQGPKLLIQFQNNGVVDDSQLPKDRFSAERLKGVDSTLKIQPAKLEDSAVYLCASSLDPWSSWRGETHYFGPGTRLLVL.